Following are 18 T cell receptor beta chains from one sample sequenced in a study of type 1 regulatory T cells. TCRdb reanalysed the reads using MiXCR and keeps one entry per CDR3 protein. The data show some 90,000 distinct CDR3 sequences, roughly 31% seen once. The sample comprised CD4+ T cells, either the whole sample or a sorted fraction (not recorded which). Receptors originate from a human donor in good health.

For the CDR3, the DNA is TGTGCCAGCAGCTTAGGTACAGGTACGGCCTACGAGCAGTACTTC. Its protein is CASSLGTGTAYEQYF. This rearrangement joins TRBV7-2 to TRBJ2-7; D perhaps matches TRBD1 (5 bases). CDR3 length equals 15 residues. In germline, CDR1 is SGHTA, CDR2 FQGNSA. Trimming left V 1 base short and J 2 bases short, with 12 bases between.

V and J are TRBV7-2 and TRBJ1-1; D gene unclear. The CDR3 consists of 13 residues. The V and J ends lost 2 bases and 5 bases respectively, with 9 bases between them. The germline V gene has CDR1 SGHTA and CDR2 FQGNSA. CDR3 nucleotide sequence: TGTGCCAGCAGCTTAAATGGGCGGACTGAAGCTTTCTTT. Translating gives CASSLNGRTEAFF.

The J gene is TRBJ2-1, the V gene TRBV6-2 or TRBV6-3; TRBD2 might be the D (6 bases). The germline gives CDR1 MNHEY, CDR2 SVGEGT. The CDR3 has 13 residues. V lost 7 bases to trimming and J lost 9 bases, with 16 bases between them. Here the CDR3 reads CASTLTRVGEQFF. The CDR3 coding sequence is TGTGCCAGCACCTTGACTAGGGTTGGTGAGCAGTTCTTC.

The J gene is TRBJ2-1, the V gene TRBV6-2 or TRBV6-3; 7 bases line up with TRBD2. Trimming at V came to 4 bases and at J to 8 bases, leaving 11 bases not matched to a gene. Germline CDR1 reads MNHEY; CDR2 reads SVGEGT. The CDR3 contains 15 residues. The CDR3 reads CASSFGLVPKDEQFF. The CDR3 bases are TGTGCCAGCAGTTTCGGACTAGTTCCTAAGGATGAGCAGTTCTTC.

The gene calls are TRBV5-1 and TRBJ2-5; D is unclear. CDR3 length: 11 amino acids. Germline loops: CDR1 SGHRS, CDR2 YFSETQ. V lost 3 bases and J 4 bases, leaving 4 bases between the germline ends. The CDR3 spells CASSSRETQYF. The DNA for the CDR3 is TGCGCCAGCAGCTCACGAGAGACCCAGTACTTC.

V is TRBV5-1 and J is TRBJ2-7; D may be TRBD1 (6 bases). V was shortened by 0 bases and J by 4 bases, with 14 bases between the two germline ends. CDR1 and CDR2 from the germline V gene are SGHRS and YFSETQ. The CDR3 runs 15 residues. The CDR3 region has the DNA TGCGCCAGCAGCTTGGACAGGGAAAGTCTGTACGAGCAGTACTTC. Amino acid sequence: CASSLDRESLYEQYF.

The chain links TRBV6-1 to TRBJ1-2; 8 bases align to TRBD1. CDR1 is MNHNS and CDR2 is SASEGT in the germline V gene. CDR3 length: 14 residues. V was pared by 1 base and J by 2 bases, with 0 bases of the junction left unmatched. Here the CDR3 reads CASSEGQGNYGYTF. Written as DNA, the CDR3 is TGTGCCAGCAGTGAAGGACAGGGGAACTATGGCTACACCTTC.

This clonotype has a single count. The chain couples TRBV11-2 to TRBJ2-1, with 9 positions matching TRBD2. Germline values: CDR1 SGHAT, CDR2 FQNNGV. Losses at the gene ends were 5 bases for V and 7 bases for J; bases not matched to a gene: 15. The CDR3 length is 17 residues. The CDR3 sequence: CASSLVPGAGGQNEQFF. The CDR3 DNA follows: TGTGCCAGCAGCCTCGTCCCCGGAGCGGGAGGACAGAATGAGCAGTTCTTC.

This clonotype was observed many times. The CDR3 DNA follows: TGCGCCAGCAGCCCAATAGCGGGATCCTACAATGAGCAGTTCTTC. It specifies CASSPIAGSYNEQFF. The rearrangement uses TRBV4-3 and TRBJ2-1; 8 nucleotides match TRBD2. The trim removed 4 bases at V and 1 base at J, leaving 3 bases unmatched. Germline lookup yields CDR1 LGHNA and CDR2 YSLEER. There are 15 residues in the CDR3.

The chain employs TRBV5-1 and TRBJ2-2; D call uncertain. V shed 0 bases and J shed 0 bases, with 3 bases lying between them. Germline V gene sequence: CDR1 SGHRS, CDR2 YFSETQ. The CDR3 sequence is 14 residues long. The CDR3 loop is CASSLAANTGELFF. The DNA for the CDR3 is TGCGCCAGCAGCTTGGCAGCGAACACCGGGGAGCTGTTTTTT.

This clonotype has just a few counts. DNA of the CDR3: TGTGCCATCAGTGCCCGACAGGGACGAGGTGGGGAGACCCAGTACTTC. It translates to CAISARQGRGGETQYF. V and J are TRBV10-3 and TRBJ2-5; 7 bases agree with TRBD1. This CDR3 contains 16 residues. Germline V gene lookup returns CDR1 ENHRY and CDR2 SYGVKD. J was trimmed by 5 bases and V by 4 bases; bases with no gene match: 13.

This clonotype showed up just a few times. This CDR3 reads CASSFSLQGGNTIYF. CDR3 nucleotide sequence: TGTGCCAGCAGCTTTTCATTGCAGGGGGGCAACACCATATATTTT. The J gene is TRBJ1-3, the V gene TRBV7-2, with 7 bases lining up with TRBD1. V lost 3 bases and J lost 7; bases outside the gene matches: 9. Germline CDR1 and CDR2: SGHTA and FQGNSA. The CDR3 totals 15 residues. Variable domain in full (rest from reference TRBV7-2 and TRBJ1-3): GAGVSQSPSNKVTEKGKDVELRCDPISGHTALYWYRQSLGQGLEFLIYFQGNSAPDKSGLPSDRFSAERTGGSVSTLTIQRTQQEDSAVYLCASSFSLQGGNTIYFGEGSWLTVV.

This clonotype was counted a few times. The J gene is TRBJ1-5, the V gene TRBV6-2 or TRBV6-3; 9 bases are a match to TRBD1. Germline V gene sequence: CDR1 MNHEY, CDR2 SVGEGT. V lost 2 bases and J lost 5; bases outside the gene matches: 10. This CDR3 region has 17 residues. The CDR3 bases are TGTGCCAGCAGTTACGACCCCGGGACAGGGAAGGATCAGCCCCAGCATTTT. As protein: CASSYDPGTGKDQPQHF.

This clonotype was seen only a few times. CDR3 protein: CASSLDLPGGNTIYF. The CDR3 DNA reads TGTGCCAGCAGCTTAGATTTGCCAGGCGGAAACACCATATATTTT. This chain joins TRBV7-6 and TRBJ1-3; D remains unclear. The CDR3 contains 15 residues. CDR1 is SGHVS and CDR2 is FNYEAQ in the germline V gene. V was trimmed by 1 base and J by 4 bases, leaving 11 bases between them.

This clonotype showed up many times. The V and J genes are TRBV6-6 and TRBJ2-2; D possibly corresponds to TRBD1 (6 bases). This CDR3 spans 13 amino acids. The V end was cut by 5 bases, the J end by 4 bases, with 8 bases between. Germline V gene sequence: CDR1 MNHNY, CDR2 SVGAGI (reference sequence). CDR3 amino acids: CASSGGVTGELFF. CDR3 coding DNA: TGTGCCAGCAGTGGGGGCGTCACCGGGGAGCTGTTTTTT.

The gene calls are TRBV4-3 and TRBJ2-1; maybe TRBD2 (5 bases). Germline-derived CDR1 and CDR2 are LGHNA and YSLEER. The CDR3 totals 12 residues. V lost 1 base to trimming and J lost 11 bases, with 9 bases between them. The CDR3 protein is CASSQAGGQQFF. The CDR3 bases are TGCGCCAGCAGCCAAGCGGGCGGGCAGCAGTTCTTC.

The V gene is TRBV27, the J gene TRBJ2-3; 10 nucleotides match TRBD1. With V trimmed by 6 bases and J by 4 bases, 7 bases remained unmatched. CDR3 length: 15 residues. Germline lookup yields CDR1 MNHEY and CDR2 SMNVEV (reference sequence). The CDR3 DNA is TGTGCCAGCAGCTTTTTGGACAGGGGGGCAGATACGCAGTATTTT. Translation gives CASSFLDRGADTQYF.

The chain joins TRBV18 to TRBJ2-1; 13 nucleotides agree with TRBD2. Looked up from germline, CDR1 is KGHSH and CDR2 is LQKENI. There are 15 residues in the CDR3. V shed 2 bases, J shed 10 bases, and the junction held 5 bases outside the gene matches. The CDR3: CASSPTSGRAGEQFF. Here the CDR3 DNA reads TGTGCCAGCTCACCAACTAGCGGGAGGGCCGGGGAGCAGTTCTTC. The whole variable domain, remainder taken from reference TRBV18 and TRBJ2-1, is NAGVMQNPRHLVRRRGQEARLRCSPMKGHSHVYWYRQLPEEGLKFMVYLQKENIIDESGMPKERFSAEFPKEGPSILRIQQVVRGDSAAYFCASSPTSGRAGEQFFGPGTRLTVL.